In this sample, the clone carrying this T cell receptor beta chain turned up a few times. Germline V gene sequence: CDR1 SGHDN, CDR2 FVKESK. This CDR3 is 15 amino acids long. The V segment lost 2 bases and the J segment 4 bases; nucleotides outside the gene matches: 7. This sample is drawn from a study of blood T cell repertoires in COVID-19. Libraries were prepared by immunoSEQ multiplex PCR; TCRdb keeps only in-frame clonotypes and omits some of them. This sample has tens of thousands of clones, with more than 65% found just once. The sequenced sample consisted of peripheral blood. This sequence originates from a woman aged 50 to 65 with acute or convalescent COVID-19. The chain carries TRBV14 and TRBJ1-2; 7 bases map to TRBD1. The CDR3 DNA sequence: TGTGCCAGCAGCCAAAGCTTAGGGGGCTTCTATGGCTACACCTTC. Translated: CASSQSLGGFYGYTF.